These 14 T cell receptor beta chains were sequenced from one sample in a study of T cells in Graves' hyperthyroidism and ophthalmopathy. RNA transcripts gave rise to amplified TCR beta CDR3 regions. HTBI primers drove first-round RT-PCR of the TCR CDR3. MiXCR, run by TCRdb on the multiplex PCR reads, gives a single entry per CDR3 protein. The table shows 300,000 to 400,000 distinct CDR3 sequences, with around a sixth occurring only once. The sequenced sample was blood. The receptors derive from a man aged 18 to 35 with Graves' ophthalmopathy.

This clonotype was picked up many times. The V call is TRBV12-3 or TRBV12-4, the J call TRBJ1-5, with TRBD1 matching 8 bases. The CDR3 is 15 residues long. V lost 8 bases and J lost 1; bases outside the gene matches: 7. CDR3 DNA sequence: TGTGCCAGCGGACAGGGAGATTGGAGCAATCAGCCCCAGCATTTT. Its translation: CASGQGDWSNQPQHF.

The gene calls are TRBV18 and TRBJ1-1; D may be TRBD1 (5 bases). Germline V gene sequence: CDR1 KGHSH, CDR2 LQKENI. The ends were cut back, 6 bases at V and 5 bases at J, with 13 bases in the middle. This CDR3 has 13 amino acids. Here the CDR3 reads CASSPTEGTEAFF. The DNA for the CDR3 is TGTGCCAGCTCCCCGACAGAGGGAACTGAAGCTTTCTTT.

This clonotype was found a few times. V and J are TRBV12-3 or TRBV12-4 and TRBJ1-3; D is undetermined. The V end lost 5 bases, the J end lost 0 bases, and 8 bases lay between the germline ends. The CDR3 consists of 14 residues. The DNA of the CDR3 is TGTGCCAGCAGTGCAGGAGTCTCTGGAAACACCATATATTTT. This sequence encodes CASSAGVSGNTIYF.

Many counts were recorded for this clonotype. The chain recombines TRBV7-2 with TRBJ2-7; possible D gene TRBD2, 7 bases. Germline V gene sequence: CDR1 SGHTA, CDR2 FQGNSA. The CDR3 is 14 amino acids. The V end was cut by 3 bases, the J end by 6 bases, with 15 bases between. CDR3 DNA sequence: TGTGCCAGCAGCTTCAGGGGAGGGAGAGGCGAGCAGTACTTC. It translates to CASSFRGGRGEQYF.

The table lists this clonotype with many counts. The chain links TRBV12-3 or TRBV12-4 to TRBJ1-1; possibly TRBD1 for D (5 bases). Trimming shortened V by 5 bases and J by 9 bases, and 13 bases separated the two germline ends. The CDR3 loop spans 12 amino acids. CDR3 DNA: TGTGCCAGCAGTCCGTCGACGGGACAAGCTTTCTTT. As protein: CASSPSTGQAFF.

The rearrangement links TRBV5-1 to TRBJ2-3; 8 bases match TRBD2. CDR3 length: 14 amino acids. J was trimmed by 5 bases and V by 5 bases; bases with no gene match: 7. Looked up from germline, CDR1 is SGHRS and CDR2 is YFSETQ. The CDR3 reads CASRTGGQIDTQYF. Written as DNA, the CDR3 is TGCGCCAGCAGGACGGGGGGGCAGATAGATACGCAGTATTTT.

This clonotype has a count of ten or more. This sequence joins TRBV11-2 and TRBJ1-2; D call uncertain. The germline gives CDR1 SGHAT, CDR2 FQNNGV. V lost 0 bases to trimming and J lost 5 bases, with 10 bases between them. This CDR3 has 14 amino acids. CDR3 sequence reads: CASSLELPAYGYTF. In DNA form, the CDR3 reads TGTGCCAGCAGCTTAGAACTTCCCGCGTATGGCTACACCTTC.

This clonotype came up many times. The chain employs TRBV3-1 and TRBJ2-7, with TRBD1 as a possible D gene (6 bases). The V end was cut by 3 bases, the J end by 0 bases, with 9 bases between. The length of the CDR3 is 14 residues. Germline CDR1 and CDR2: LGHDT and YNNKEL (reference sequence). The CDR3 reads CASSQRGSSYEQYF. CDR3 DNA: TGTGCCAGCAGCCAGAGGGGGAGCTCCTACGAGCAGTACTTC.

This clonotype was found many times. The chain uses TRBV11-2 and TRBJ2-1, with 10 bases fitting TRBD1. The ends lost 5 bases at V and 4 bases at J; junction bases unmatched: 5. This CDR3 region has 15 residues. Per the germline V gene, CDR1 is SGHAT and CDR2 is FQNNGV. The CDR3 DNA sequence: TGTGCCAGCAGCCAGGGACAGGGGCCTTACAATGAGCAGTTCTTC. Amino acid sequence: CASSQGQGPYNEQFF.

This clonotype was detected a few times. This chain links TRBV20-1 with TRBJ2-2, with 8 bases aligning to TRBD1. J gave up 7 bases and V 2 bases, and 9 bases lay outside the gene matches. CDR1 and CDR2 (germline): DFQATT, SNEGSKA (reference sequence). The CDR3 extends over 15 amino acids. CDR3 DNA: TGCAGTGCTAGACTGCAGGGGGCCAGAATCGGGGAGCTGTTTTTT. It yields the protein CSARLQGARIGELFF.

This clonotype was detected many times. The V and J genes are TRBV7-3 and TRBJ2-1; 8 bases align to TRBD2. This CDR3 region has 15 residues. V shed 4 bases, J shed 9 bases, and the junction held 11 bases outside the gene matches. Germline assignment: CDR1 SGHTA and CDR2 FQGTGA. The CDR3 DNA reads TGTGCCAGCAGCTCTGTCGGGGGGGCGAAAGGTGAGCAGTTCTTC. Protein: CASSSVGGAKGEQFF.

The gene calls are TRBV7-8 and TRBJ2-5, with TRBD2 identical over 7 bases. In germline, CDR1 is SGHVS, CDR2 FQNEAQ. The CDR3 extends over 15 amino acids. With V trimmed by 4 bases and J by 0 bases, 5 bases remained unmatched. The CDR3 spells CASSSGTTDQETQYF. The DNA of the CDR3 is TGTGCCAGCAGCTCCGGGACTACGGACCAAGAGACCCAGTACTTC. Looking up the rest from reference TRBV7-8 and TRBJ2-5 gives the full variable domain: GAGVSQSPRYKVAKRGQDVALRCDPISGHVSLFWYQQALGQGPEFLTYFQNEAQLDKSGLPSDRFFAERPEGSVSTLKIQRTQQEDSAVYLCASSSGTTDQETQYFGPGTRLLVL.

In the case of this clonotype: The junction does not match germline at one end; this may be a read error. CDR3 coding DNA: TGTGACAGCAGAGAACAAGGTGCTGGAAACACCATATATTTT. Translated, it gives CDSREQGAGNTIYF. The genes are TRBV2 and TRBJ1-3; D is unclear. This CDR3 has 14 residues. Germline lookup yields CDR1 SNHLY and CDR2 FYNNEI.

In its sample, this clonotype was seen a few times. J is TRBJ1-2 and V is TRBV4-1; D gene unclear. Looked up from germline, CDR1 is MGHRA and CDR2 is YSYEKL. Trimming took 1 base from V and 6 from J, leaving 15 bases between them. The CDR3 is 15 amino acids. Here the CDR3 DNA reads TGCGCCAGCAGCCAAGTGGGGAGGGTTATGGATGGCTACACCTTC. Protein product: CASSQVGRVMDGYTF.